The sequence of this TCR beta chain was determined in a study of control samples from healthy donors and cancer patients. Profiled with immunoSEQ multiplex PCR; TCRdb holds only in-frame clones, not every one. The top ten hold under 0.7% of the sample, which has 100,000 to 150,000 clones, around 92% seen once. The V gene end was trimmed by 5 bases and the J gene end by 6 bases; junction bases not matched to a gene: 5. The V gene's germline CDR1 is LGHDT and CDR2 YNNKEL (reference sequence). The CDR3 has 14 residues. This chain uses TRBV3-1 (or the pseudogene TRBV3-2) with TRBJ2-2; TRBD2 matches 8 bases. The origin of this receptor is an elderly man with head and neck cancer. Input material: PBMCs. The CDR3 spells CASSFRAGAGELFF. CDR3 bases: TGTGCCAGCAGCTTCAGAGCGGGAGCCGGGGAGCTGTTTTTT.